One T cell receptor (beta chain) is described in this entry. Its target antigen remains unknown. There are no base qualities to consult, and no much larger clone falls within one base. The library relied on the immunoSEQ multiplex PCR assay. Per the source publication's procedure: To diagnose cytomegalovirus status from the catalog of TCR beta chain sequences, a statistical classification framework was built. In TCRdb, the immuneACCESS table is reduced to in-frame sequences with V and J assigned. These tables do not hold every clone; where another copy was compared, an unresolved V gene accounts for under half, and the others remain unexplained. V, J and clone size were drawn from that table, and D and trimming were deduced from the DNA. This sample lists about 400,000 clones; 86% were detected once. The biggest ten clones account for 0.83% of the sample. Donors formed part of the validation cohort, which comprised 120 subjects and was distinct from the first cohort of 666 subjects.

These data are taken from a study of cytomegalovirus exposure and HLA in healthy donors (TCRdb year 2017). With respect to the entire study: According to a later analysis, one platform produced both the 120 validation repertoires and the approximately 660 repertoires of the first cohort. The study aimed to test whether signatures of past pathogen exposure could be identified by cataloging public T cell receptors. Besides the first cohort of roughly 660 subjects, a separate validation cohort made up of over 100 different subjects was used. High-throughput TCR immunosequencing, statistical association of individual TCRs with disease status, and machine learning were combined to predict cytomegalovirus infection status. The investigation overall reported the following: In the study, approximately 150 TCR beta chains were listed as associated with cytomegalovirus. Most TCR sequences were seen in very few donors, while some public TCRs were found in many individuals. The authors suggested that the approach could potentially be extended to other disease states and immunological phenotypes. In vitro tests confirmed that a few of the cytomegalovirus-associated TCR beta chains recognize cytomegalovirus antigens. A later analysis had no HLA typing for the validation cohort, so co-occurrence there was scored across all 130 or so repertoires. The classifier was reported to diagnose cytomegalovirus status with high specificity and sensitivity in both the original cohort and the validation cohort. Subsequent analysis determined that TCRs grouped into clusters in the first cohort also showed a tendency toward co-occurrence across the 120 validation repertoires, and 90% to 95% of cluster scores exceeded 0.

This sequence originates from a woman under 30 in good health and CMV-seronegative. Sequenced sample: PBMCs.

The CDR3 has the sequence CASSTFPWDRAYEQYF. The DNA sequence is TGTGCCAGCAGCACCTTCCCGTGGGACAGGGCCTACGAGCAGTACTTC. The sequence is built from TRBV21-1 and TRBJ2-7; the table's D call TRBD1 went unverified against the DNA. TRBV21-1 is shown as a pseudogene. The CDR3 goes from the cysteine to the phenylalanine over 16 residues. The sequence is cut down to CDR3 DNA, 48 bases in frame from base 1.